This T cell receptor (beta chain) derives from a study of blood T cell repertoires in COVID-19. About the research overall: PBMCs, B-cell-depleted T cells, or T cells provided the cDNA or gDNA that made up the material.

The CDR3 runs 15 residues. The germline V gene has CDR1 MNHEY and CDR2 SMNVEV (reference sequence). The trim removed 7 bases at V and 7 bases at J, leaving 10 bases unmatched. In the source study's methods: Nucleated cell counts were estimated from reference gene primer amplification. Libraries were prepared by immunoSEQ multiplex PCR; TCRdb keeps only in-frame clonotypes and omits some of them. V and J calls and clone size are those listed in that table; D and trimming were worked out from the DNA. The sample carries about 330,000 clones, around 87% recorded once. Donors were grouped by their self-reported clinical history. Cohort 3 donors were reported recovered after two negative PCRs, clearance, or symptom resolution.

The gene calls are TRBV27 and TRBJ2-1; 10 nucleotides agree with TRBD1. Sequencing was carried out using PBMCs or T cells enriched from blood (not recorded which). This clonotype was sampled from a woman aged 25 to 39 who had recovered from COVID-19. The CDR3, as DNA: TGTGCCAGCACCTGGGGGGGACAGGGGTGGAATGAGCAGTTCTTC. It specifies CASTWGGQGWNEQFF.